This TCR beta chain originates from a study of T cells in localized non-small cell lung cancer. Whole-study findings and limits: Longer overall survival was associated with a higher density of T cells in the blood.

Assay: immunoSEQ multiplex PCR; the TCRdb copy retains only in-frame clones and omits some. The sample holds over 45,000 clones, around 86% seen once. As concerns this clone: Its antigen is as yet unknown.

Trimming removed 10 bases from V and 4 bases from J, with 13 bases in between. Germline CDR1 ENHRY, CDR2 SYGVKD. The CDR3 spans 12 residues. This TCR derives from a female donor with stage II lung adenocarcinoma. The gene calls are TRBV10-3 and TRBJ1-2, with D uncertain. Sample: PBMCs, taken before any cancer treatment. This chain's CDR3 is CATNLEGYGYTF. CDR3 in DNA: TGTGCCACCAACCTGGAGGGCTATGGCTACACCTTC.